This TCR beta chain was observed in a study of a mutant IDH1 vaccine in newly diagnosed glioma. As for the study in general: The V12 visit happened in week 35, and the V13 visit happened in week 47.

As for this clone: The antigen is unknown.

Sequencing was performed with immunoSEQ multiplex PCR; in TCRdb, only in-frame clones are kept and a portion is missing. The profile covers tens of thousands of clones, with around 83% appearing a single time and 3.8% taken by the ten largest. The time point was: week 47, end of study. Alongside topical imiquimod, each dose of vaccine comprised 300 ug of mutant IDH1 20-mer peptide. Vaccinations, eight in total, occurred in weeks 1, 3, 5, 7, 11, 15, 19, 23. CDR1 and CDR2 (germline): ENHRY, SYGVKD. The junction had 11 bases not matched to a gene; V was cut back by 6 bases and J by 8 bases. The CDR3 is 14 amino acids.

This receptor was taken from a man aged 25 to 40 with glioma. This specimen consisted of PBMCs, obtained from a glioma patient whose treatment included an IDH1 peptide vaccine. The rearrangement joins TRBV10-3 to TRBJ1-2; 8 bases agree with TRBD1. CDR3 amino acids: CAISNAGGAGGYTF. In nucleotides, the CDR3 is TGTGCCATCAGCAACGCAGGGGGCGCGGGCGGCTACACCTTC.